Described below is a single TCR beta chain sequence and its context. What it binds is unknown. This specimen comes from a study of T cells after yellow fever vaccination. General study findings and limits: Reappearance after the booster was observed for most primary-vaccination clones (more than 95% CD4, around 90% CD8). Among all clonotypes, a small share was observed in both CD4 and CD8 compartments.

TCRdb reanalysed the 5' RACE reads using MiXCR and keeps one entry per CDR3 protein. The repertoire holds 60,000 to 85,000 distinct CDR3 sequences, with approximately 6.9% as singletons. The origin of this receptor is a young man who received the YFV17D yellow fever vaccine. Sequences were derived from CD8+ T cells sorted from PBMCs, sampled 5 days after the first yellow fever vaccination.

The CDR3 bases are TGTGCCAGCAGCCCGTGGTCAGACAGGCCCACCGGGGAGCTGTTTTTT. As protein: CASSPWSDRPTGELFF. The V call is TRBV7-9, the J call TRBJ2-2, with a tentative D call TRBD1 (6 bases). The germline V gene has CDR1 SEHNR and CDR2 FQNEAQ (reference sequence). This CDR3 region has 16 residues. The V and J ends lost 5 bases and 4 bases respectively, with 17 bases between them.